This TCR beta chain was captured in a study of cytomegalovirus exposure and HLA in healthy donors. TCRdb's copy holds only in-frame clones and misses some; the assay was immunoSEQ multiplex PCR. The data show about 180,000 clones, with approximately 90% seen just once and 1.4% held by the top ten. Germline CDR1 and CDR2: MNHEY and SMNVEV (reference sequence). The length of the CDR3 is 15 residues. V lost 4 bases, J lost 2 bases, and 5 bases stayed unmatched. With regard to this clone: What it recognizes is unknown.

Study observations and caveats: Under in vitro conditions, a few CMV-associated chains were confirmed as specific for CMV antigens. The study designated over 150 TCR beta chains cytomegalovirus-associated. Many donors carried some public TCRs, although rarity characterized most TCR sequences. Reported performance of the classifier showed diagnosis of cytomegalovirus status with high specificity and sensitivity.

The chain couples TRBV27 to TRBJ2-3, with TRBD2 matching over 8 bases. The sequenced sample consisted of PBMCs. The sequence was collected from a woman aged 30 to 39 in good health and CMV-seronegative. CDR3 loop: CASSSAGGITDTQYF. The CDR3 nucleotides read TGTGCCAGCAGTTCTGCGGGGGGTATCACAGATACGCAGTATTTT.